Listed below are T cell receptor beta chains from one sample, sequenced in a study of response to subunit inactivated influenza vaccine. Via MiXCR, TCRdb re-called the RT-PCR reads, giving one row per CDR3 protein. The sample includes hundreds of thousands of distinct CDR3 sequences, 16% seen only once; the top ten take about 3%. The sample here was CD4+ T cells sorted from PBMCs, taken roughly 24 months after vaccination. The origin of the receptors is a man aged 50 to 69 who received an inactivated influenza vaccine. CDR3s include the opening cysteine and the closing phenylalanine or tryptophan. A D gene is named only where the DNA matches it firmly. The listing skips clone size in some rows; elsewhere it reads once, few, many or a size class.

J,size,D,V,DNA,CDR3
TRBJ2-1,NA,TRBD2,TRBV11-2,TGTGCCAGCAGCCAAAGCGGGGGGGCCAATGAGCAGTTCTTC,CASSQSGGANEQFF
TRBJ2-1,NA,NA,TRBV7-8,TGTGCCAGCAGCATACCGGGGGACAATGAGCAGTTCTTC,CASSIPGDNEQFF
TRBJ2-1,NA,TRBD2,TRBV11-2,TGTGCCAGCAAAAGTGGGACTAGCGGGGGCCGCAGCTCCTACAATGAGCAGTTCTTC,CASKSGTSGGRSSYNEQFF
TRBJ2-1,NA,TRBD2,TRBV24-1,TGTGCCACCAGTGATCCCTCCCGGCCAGCGGGAGATGAGCAGTTCTTC,CATSDPSRPAGDEQFF
TRBJ1-6,NA,NA,TRBV6-5,TGTGCCAGCAGTTACCCCCTGGGAAGTCCTAATCCACCCCTCCACTTT,CASSYPLGSPNPPLHF
TRBJ2-1,NA,TRBD2,TRBV7-2,TGTGCCAGCAGCCCTGATAGCGGGATGGCCTATGAGCAGTTCTTC,CASSPDSGMAYEQFF
TRBJ1-2,few,NA,TRBV28,TGTGCCAGCAGTTCCGGGACATCATATGGCTACACCTTC,CASSSGTSYGYTF
TRBJ2-7,NA,NA,TRBV20-1,TGCAGTGCCCCCGTATTTGGAGCCGAGCAGTACTTC,CSAPVFGAEQYF
TRBJ2-3,NA,NA,TRBV10-3,TGTGCCATCGGGGAGGTTGATACGCAGTATTTT,CAIGEVDTQYF
TRBJ2-7,NA,NA,TRBV20-1,TGCAGTGCTAGAGGGGCTAACTCCTACGAGCAGTACTTC,CSARGANSYEQYF
TRBJ1-3,NA,NA,TRBV30,TGTGCCTGGAGTGCCCCGGGAGGGCAAAACACCATATATTTT,CAWSAPGGQNTIYF
TRBJ2-1,NA,TRBD1,TRBV7-2,TGTGCCAGCAGCTTAGCCCGAGGGGGCCCGAATGAGCAGTTCTTC,CASSLARGGPNEQFF
TRBJ2-2,many,NA,TRBV12-3/TRBV12-4,TGTGCCAGCAGTCTTGGGAGAGGGAACACCGGGGAGCTGTTTTTT,CASSLGRGNTGELFF
TRBJ2-5,many,NA,TRBV4-3,TGCGCCAGCAGCCCCTCGTCGGGGGAGTGGGAGACCCAGTACTTC,CASSPSSGEWETQYF
TRBJ1-1,NA,NA,TRBV20-1,TGCAGTGCTAGGGTCCGGGGGTTTAACACTGAAGCTTTCTTT,CSARVRGFNTEAFF
TRBJ1-2,many,NA,TRBV20-1,TGCAGTGCTAGTCTTGAGTATGGCTACACCTTC,CSASLEYGYTF